This T cell receptor (beta chain) was recovered during a study of T cells in Graves' hyperthyroidism and ophthalmopathy. With 2 bases removed from V and 0 bases from J, the gap between germline ends came to 4 bases. The CDR3 is made up of 13 amino acids. Germline loops: CDR1 SEHNR, CDR2 FQNEAQ (reference sequence). RNA transcripts provided the source from which TCR beta CDR3 regions were amplified. A first-round RT-PCR of the TCR CDR3 used the HTBI primer set. MiXCR, run by TCRdb on the multiplex PCR reads, gives a single entry per CDR3 protein. The top ten hold about 50% of the sample, which has under 350,000 distinct CDR3 sequences, about 17% seen once.

The source material was blood. The clonotype originates from a woman aged 55-75 years with Graves' ophthalmopathy. V gene TRBV7-9 combines with J gene TRBJ2-5; D uncertain. The CDR3 region is CASSLHNQETQYF. In nucleotides, the CDR3 is TGTGCCAGCAGCTTACATAACCAAGAGACCCAGTACTTC. The whole variable domain, filled in from reference TRBV7-9 and TRBJ2-5, reads DTGVSQNPRHKITKRGQNVTFRCDPISEHNRLYWYRQTLGQGPEFLTYFQNEAQLEKSRLLSDRFSAERPKGSFSTLEIQRTEQGDSAMYLCASSLHNQETQYFGPGTRLLVL.